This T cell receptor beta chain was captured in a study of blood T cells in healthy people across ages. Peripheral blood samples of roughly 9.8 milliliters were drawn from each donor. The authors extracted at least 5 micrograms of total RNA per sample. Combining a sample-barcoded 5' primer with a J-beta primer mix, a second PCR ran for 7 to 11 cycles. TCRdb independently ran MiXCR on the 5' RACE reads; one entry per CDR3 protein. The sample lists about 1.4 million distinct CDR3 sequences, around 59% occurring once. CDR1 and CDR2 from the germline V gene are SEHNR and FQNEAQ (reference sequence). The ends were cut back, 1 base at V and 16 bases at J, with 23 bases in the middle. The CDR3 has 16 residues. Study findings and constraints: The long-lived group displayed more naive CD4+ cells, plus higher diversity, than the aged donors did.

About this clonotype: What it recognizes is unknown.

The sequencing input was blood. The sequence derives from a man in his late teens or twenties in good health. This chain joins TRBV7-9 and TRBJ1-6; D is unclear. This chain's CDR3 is CASSLEGGRVATSLHF. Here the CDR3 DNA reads TGTGCCAGCAGCTTAGAAGGAGGAAGGGTTGCCACCTCTCTCCACTTT.